The sequence of this TCR beta chain was determined in a study of regulatory T cells in long-lasting Graves disease. TCR beta libraries were built with iRepertoire HTBI primers and Arm-PCR of CDR3 regions. TCRdb re-called the multiplex PCR reads through MiXCR, storing one row per CDR3 protein. This table holds about 360,000 distinct CDR3 sequences, around 16% found once. The germline V and J ends were trimmed by 6 bases and 0 bases, with 16 bases remaining between them. Germline CDR1 reads MNHEY; CDR2 reads SMNVEV (reference sequence). There are 16 residues in the CDR3. This clonotype was counted many times. Stated time point: newly diagnosed GD, antithyroid drugs for less than 3 months. PBMC-derived RNA was used for the TCR library. The patient group derived from an endocrinology department in Xi'an, China. This same sample was also taken into another study, of T cells in Graves' hyperthyroidism and ophthalmopathy. That work contributes: During a first-round RT-PCR of the TCR CDR3, the HTBI primer set was used.

The clonotype originates from a woman younger than 35 with Graves disease. Sequencing was performed on peripheral blood mononuclear cells (PBMCs), taken at new diagnosis, from a patient treated with antithyroid drugs. This sequence joins TRBV27 and TRBJ2-3; D is uncertain. The CDR3 sequence: CASSSDGYFSTDTQYF. CDR3 sequence (DNA): TGTGCCAGCAGCAGTGACGGTTACTTTAGCACAGATACGCAGTATTTT.